This T cell receptor (beta chain) was captured by sequencing in a study of T cell responses to AZD1222 COVID-19 vaccine. This clone appeared many times. Its antigen is not known. This CDR3 is 14 amino acids long. The V and J ends lost 4 bases and 4 bases respectively, with 13 bases between them. Looked up from germline, CDR1 is SGHVS and CDR2 is FQNEAQ. The study's findings and limits: Breadth and depth of Spike-specific TCRs rose after two AZD1222 doses. Baseline seropositivity characterized only 5 or 6 AZD1222 recipients. Unmutated variant regions are reportedly targeted by nearly half of spike-specific TCRs.

Generated by immunoSEQ multiplex PCR, the TCRdb table keeps only in-frame clones and is missing some. The data contain about 160,000 clones, about 91% of them singletons. The sequencing here drew on peripheral blood, taken 28 days after the second AZD1222 dose. The origin of this receptor is an adult who received the AZD1222 COVID-19 vaccine. V gene TRBV7-8 combines with J gene TRBJ1-1; tentatively, D is TRBD1 (6 bases). The CDR3 protein is CASSWTDGATEAFF. The CDR3 region has the DNA TGTGCCAGCAGCTGGACAGATGGGGCCACTGAAGCTTTCTTT.